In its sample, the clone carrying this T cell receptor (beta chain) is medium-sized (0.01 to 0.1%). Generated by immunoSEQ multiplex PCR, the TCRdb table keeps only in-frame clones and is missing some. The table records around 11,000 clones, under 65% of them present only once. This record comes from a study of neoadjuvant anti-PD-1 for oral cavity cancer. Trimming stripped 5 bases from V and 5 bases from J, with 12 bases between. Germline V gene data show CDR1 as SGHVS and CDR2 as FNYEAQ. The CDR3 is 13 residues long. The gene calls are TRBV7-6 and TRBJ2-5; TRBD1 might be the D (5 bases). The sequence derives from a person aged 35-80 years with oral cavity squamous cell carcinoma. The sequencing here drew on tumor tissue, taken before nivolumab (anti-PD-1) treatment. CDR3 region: CASSLPTAETQYF. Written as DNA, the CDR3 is TGTGCCAGCAGCCTCCCGACAGCGGAGACCCAGTACTTC.